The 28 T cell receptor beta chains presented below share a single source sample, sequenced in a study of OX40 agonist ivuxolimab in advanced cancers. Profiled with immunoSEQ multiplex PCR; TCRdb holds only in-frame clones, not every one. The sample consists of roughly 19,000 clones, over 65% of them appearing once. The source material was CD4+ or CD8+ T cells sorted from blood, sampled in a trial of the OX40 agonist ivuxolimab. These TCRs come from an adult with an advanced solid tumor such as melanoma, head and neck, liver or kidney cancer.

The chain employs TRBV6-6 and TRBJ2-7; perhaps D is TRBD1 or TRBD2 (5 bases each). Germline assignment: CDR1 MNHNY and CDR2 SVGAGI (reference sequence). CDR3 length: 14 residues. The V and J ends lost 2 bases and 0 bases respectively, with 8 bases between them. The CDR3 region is CASSYLGDSYEQYF. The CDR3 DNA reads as TGTGCCAGCAGTTACCTGGGGGACTCCTACGAGCAGTACTTC.

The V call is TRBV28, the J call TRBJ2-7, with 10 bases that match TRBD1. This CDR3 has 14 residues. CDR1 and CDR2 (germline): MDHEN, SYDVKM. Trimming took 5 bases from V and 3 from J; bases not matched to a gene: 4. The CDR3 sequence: CASSPRDRGYEQYF. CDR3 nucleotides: TGTGCCAGCAGTCCTCGGGACAGGGGCTACGAGCAGTACTTC.

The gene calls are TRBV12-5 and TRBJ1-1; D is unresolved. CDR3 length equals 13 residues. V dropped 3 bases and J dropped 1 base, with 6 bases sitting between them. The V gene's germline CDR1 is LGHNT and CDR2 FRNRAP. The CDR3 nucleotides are TGTGCTAGTGGTTTAGGTGAGAACACTGAAGCTTTCTTT. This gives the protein CASGLGENTEAFF. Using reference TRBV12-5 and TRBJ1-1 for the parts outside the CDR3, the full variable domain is DARVTQTPRHKVTEMGQEVTMRCQPILGHNTVFWYRQTMMQGLELLAYFRNRAPLDDSGMPKDRFSAEMPDATLATLKIQPSEPRDSAVYFCASGLGENTEAFFGQGTRLTVV.

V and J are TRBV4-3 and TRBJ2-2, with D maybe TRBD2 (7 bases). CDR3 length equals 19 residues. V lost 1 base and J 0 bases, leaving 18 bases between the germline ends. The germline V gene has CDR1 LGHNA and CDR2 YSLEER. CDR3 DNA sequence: TGCGCCAGCAGCCAAGGGGGCGGGCGGGGGCCTTCGAACACCGGGGAGCTGTTTTTT. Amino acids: CASSQGGGRGPSNTGELFF.

The CDR3 bases are TGTGCCAGCAGCTTAGATTCCCGGACAGGGGCCCTCCAAGAGACCCAGTACTTC. Translating gives CASSLDSRTGALQETQYF. The chain has TRBV11-1 and TRBJ2-5; 9 bases line up with TRBD1. CDR3 length equals 18 residues. Germline trimming cut 1 base from V and 1 base from J; bases unmatched to any gene: 10. Germline V gene data show CDR1 as SGHAT and CDR2 as FQDESV (reference sequence).

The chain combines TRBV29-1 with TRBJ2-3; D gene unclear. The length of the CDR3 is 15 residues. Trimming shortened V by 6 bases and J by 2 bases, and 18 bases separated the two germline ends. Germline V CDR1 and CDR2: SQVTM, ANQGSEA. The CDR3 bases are TGCAGCGTAACCCGTCAAGGACGGCCCACAGATACGCAGTATTTT. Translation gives CSVTRQGRPTDTQYF.

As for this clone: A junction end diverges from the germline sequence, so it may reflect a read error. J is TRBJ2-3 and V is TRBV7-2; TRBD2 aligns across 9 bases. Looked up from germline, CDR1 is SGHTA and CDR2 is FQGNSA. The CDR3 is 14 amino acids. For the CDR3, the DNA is TGTGCCAGCTGGGATAGCGGGAGCATAGATACGCAGTATTTT. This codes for CASWDSGSIDTQYF.

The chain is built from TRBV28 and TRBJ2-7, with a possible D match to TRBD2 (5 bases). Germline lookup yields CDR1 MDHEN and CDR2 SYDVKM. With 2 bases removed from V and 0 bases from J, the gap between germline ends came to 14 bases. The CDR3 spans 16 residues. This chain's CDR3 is CASSLHEGNPSYEQYF. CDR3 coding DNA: TGTGCCAGCAGTTTACACGAGGGAAATCCCTCCTACGAGCAGTACTTC.

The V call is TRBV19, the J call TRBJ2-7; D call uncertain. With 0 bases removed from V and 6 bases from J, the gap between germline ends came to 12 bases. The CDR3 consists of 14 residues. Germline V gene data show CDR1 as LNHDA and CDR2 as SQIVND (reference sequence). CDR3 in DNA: TGTGCCAGTAGTATAGATCAGGCGAGAGGCGAGCAGTACTTC. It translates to CASSIDQARGEQYF.

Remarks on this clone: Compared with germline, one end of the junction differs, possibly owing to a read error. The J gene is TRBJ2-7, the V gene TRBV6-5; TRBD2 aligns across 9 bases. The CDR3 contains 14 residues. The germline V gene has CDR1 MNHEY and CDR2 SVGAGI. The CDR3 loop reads CASSPLAGLAEKYF. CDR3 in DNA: TGTGCCAGCAGCCCCCTAGCGGGACTAGCCGAGAAGTACTTC.

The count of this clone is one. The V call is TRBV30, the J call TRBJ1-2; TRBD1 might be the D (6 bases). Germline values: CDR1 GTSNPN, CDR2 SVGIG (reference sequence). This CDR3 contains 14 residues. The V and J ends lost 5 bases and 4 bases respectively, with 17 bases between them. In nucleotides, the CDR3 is TGTGCCTGGGGTGAAGAGGGGGTTGGCTATGGCTACACCTTC. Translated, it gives CAWGEEGVGYGYTF.

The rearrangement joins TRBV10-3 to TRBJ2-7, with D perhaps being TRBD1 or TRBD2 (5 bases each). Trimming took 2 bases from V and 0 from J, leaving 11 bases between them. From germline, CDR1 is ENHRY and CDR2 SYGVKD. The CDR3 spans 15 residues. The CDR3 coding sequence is TGTGCCATCAGTGAGCCCTGGGACGGCTCCTACGAGCAGTACTTC. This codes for CAISEPWDGSYEQYF.

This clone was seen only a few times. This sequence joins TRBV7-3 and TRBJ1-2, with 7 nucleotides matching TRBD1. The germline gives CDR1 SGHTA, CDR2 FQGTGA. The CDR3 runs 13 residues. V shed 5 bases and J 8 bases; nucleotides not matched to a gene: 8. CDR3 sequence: CASSPQGEEGYTF. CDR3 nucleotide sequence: TGTGCCAGCAGCCCCCAGGGGGAAGAAGGCTACACCTTC.

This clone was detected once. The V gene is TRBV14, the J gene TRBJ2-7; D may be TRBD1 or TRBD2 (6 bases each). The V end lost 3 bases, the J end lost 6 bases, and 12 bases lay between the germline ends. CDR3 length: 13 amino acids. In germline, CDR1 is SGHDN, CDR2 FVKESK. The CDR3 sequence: CASSQGHGSEQYF. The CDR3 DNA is TGTGCCAGCAGCCAGGGACACGGGAGCGAGCAGTACTTC.

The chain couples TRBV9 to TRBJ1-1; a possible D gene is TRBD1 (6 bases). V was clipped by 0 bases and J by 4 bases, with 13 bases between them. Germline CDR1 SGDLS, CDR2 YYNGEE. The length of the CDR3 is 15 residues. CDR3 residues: CASSVAGRGSTEAFF. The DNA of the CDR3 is TGTGCCAGCAGCGTAGCAGGGAGGGGGAGCACTGAAGCTTTCTTT.

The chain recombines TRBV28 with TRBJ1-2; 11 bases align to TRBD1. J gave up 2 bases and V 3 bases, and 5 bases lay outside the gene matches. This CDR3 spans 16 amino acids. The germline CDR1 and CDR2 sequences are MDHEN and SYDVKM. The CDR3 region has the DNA TGTGCCAGCAGTTTCCCCTGGGACAGGGGGAACTATGGCTACACCTTC. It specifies CASSFPWDRGNYGYTF.

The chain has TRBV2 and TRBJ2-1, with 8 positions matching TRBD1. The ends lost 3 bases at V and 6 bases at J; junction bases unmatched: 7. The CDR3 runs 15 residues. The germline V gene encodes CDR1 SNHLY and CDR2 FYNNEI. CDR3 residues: CASSDPGQGINEQFF. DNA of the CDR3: TGTGCCAGCAGTGACCCCGGACAGGGAATCAATGAGCAGTTCTTC.

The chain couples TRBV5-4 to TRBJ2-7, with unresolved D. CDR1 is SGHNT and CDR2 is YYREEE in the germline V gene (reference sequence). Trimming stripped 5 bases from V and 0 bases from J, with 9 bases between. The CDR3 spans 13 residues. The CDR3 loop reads CASRDADSYEQYF. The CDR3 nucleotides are TGTGCCAGCAGGGACGCAGACTCCTACGAGCAGTACTTC.

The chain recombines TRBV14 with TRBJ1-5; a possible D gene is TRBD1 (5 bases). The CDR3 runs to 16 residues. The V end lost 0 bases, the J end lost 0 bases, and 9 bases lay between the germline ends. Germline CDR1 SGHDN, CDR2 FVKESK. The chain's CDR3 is CASSQDPRGSNQPQHF. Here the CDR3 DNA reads TGTGCCAGCAGCCAAGACCCAAGGGGTAGCAATCAGCCCCAGCATTTT.

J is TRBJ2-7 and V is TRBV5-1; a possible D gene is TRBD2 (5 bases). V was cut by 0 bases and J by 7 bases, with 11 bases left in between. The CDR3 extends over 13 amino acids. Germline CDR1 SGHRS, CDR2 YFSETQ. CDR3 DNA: TGCGCCAGCAGCTTGGAGGACCCGGGGGAGCAGTACTTC. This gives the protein CASSLEDPGEQYF.

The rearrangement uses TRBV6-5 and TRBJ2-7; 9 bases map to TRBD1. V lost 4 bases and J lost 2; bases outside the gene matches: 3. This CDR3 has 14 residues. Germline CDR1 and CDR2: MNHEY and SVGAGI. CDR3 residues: CASSSTGGAYEQYF. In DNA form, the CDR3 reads TGTGCCAGCAGTTCGACAGGGGGTGCCTACGAGCAGTACTTC.

The CDR3 sequence: CASSEGNRQFF. The CDR3 DNA is TGTGCCAGCAGCGAGGGGAACAGGCAGTTCTTC. The rearrangement uses TRBV9 and TRBJ2-1, with D perhaps TRBD1 (5 bases). The CDR3 length is 11 residues. Germline V lookup: CDR1 SGDLS, CDR2 YYNGEE. Trimming removed 3 bases from V and 12 bases from J, with 10 bases in between.

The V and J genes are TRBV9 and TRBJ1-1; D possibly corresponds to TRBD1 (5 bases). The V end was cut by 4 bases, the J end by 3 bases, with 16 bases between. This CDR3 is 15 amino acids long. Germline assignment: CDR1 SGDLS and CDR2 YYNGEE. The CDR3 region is CASSSPGGADTEAFF. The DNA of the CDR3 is TGTGCCAGCAGCTCTCCTGGAGGGGCCGACACTGAAGCTTTCTTT.

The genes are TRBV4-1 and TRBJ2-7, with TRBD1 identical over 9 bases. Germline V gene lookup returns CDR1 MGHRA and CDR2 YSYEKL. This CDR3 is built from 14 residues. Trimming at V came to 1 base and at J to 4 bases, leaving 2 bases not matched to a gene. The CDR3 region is CASSQGGTGYEQYF. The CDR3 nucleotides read TGCGCCAGCAGCCAAGGAGGGACAGGGTACGAGCAGTACTTC.

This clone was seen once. The CDR3 region is CASSLSVSDTQYF. CDR3 in DNA: TGTGCCAGCAGCTTAAGCGTCTCAGATACGCAGTATTTT. The genes are TRBV7-9 and TRBJ2-3; unclear D gene. Trimming left V 2 bases short and J 4 bases short, with 7 bases between. CDR3 length: 13 amino acids. Germline V lookup: CDR1 SEHNR, CDR2 FQNEAQ (reference sequence).

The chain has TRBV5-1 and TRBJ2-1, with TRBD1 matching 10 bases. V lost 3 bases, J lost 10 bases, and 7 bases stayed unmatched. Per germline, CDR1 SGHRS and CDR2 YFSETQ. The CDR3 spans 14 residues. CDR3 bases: TGCGCCAGCAGCTATACGACAGGGGGCAACGAGCAGTTCTTC. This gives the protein CASSYTTGGNEQFF.

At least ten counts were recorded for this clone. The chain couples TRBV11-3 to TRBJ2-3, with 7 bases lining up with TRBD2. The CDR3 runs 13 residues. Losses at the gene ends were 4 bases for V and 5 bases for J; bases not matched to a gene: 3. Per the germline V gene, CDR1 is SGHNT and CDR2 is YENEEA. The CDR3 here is CASSYIAGDTQYF. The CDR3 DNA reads TGTGCCAGCAGCTACATAGCGGGAGATACGCAGTATTTT.

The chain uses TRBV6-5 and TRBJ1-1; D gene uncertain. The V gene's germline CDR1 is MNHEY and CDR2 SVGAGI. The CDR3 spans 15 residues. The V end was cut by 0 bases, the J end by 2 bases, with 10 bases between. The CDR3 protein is CASSYSTIHNTEAFF. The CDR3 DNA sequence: TGTGCCAGCAGTTACTCGACTATACATAACACTGAAGCTTTCTTT.